Sequencing of this TCR beta chain was carried out in a study of Graves' ophthalmopathy and Graves' hyperthyroidism. Other autoimmune diseases, uncontrolled infections, pregnancy and lactation each led to patient exclusion. Clinicians diagnosed using symptoms, serum thyroxine, TRAb, thyroid ultrasound and orbital computed tomography. This clonotype was seen many times. Amplification from RNA transcripts yielded the TCR beta CDR3 regions. Second-round multiplex PCR followed a first-round RT-PCR using HTBI primers. One entry per CDR3 protein results from TCRdb running MiXCR on the multiplex PCR reads. The sample lists over a million distinct CDR3 sequences, 35% to 40% occurring once. The sequenced material came from peripheral blood or thyroid tissue (not recorded which). This receptor was identified in an adult man with Graves' hyperthyroidism.

CDR3 nucleotide sequence: TGTGCCAGCAGCCACAGTACCACTGAAGCTTTCTTT. Protein sequence: CASSHSTTEAFF. The chain joins TRBV3-1 to TRBJ1-1, with unresolved D. Germline V lookup: CDR1 LGHDT, CDR2 YNNKEL (reference sequence). V was trimmed by 3 bases and J by 4 bases, leaving 6 bases between them. CDR3 length: 12 amino acids.